These 10 T cell receptor beta chains were all obtained from the same sample, sequenced in a study of T cell responses to AZD1222 COVID-19 vaccine. The data were produced by immunoSEQ multiplex PCR, yet TCRdb's version contains in-frame clones alone and is incomplete. This table has about 130,000 clones, around 92% appearing once. Sample: peripheral blood, taken on day 0 of AZD1222 vaccination. Every receptor here comes from an adult in good health.

The chain has TRBV5-1 and TRBJ1-1; 9 bases map to TRBD1. CDR1 and CDR2 from the germline V gene are SGHRS and YFSETQ. The length of the CDR3 is 15 residues. V trimming: 3 bases; J trimming: 4 bases; junction bases outside the gene matches: 7. The CDR3 here is CASSSLTGGVTEAFF. The CDR3 DNA reads as TGCGCCAGCAGCTCCCTGACAGGGGGTGTCACTGAAGCTTTCTTT.

In this sample, this clone turned up once. The chain has TRBV6-2 or TRBV6-3 and TRBJ1-5; 7 bases agree with TRBD1. The CDR3 has 17 amino acids. V shed 2 bases, J shed 4 bases, and the junction held 11 bases outside the gene matches. CDR1 is MNHEY, CDR2 SVGEGT, per germline. Here the CDR3 DNA reads TGTGCCAGCAGTTACGAGACAGGGATGGGGGAAAATCAGCCCCAGCATTTT. Translated: CASSYETGMGENQPQHF.

This sequence joins TRBV16 and TRBJ1-1, with D maybe TRBD1 (6 bases). CDR1 and CDR2 from the germline V gene are KGHSY and FQNENV. The CDR3 loop spans 18 amino acids. Trimming shortened V by 2 bases and J by 0 bases, and 19 bases separated the two germline ends. The DNA of the CDR3 is TGTGCCAGCAGCCAAGGTGACCTATCGAGGGGGGTGAACACTGAAGCTTTCTTT. Its protein is CASSQGDLSRGVNTEAFF.

This chain links TRBV7-3 with TRBJ2-7; 10 bases are shared with TRBD2. The CDR3 is 15 amino acids. V dropped 4 bases and J dropped 2; count of bases not matched to a gene: 5. Germline lookup yields CDR1 SGHTA and CDR2 FQGTGA. CDR3 nucleotides: TGTGCCAGCAGCTACGGGACTAGCGATACCTACGAGCAGTACTTC. Residues: CASSYGTSDTYEQYF.

V gene TRBV9 combines with J gene TRBJ2-3, with D uncertain. V dropped 2 bases and J dropped 4 bases, with 14 bases sitting between them. The CDR3 is 15 amino acids. Germline V gene sequence: CDR1 SGDLS, CDR2 YYNGEE. The CDR3 region has the DNA TGTGCCAGCAGCGTTATTGGCGTACTCCCAGATACGCAGTATTTT. Amino acids: CASSVIGVLPDTQYF.

The rearrangement uses TRBV6-5 and TRBJ2-1; D gene uncertain. CDR1 is MNHEY and CDR2 is SVGAGI in the germline V gene. V gave up 1 base and J gave up 0 bases, with 7 bases separating them. The CDR3 covers 15 residues. CDR3 protein: CASSYLEGSYNEQFF. DNA for the CDR3: TGTGCCAGCAGTTACTTAGAAGGCTCCTACAATGAGCAGTTCTTC.

The chain carries TRBV6-5 and TRBJ2-7; 12 nucleotides agree with TRBD1. Germline V gene lookup returns CDR1 MNHEY and CDR2 SVGAGI. The V and J ends lost 6 bases and 6 bases, in that order; junction bases with no gene match: 3. This CDR3 region has 13 residues. The CDR3 loop is CASSRDRGREQYF. The CDR3 DNA sequence: TGTGCCAGCAGCCGGGACAGGGGGCGCGAGCAGTACTTC.

This chain connects TRBV10-3 to TRBJ2-7, with 11 nucleotides matching TRBD1. Per germline, CDR1 ENHRY and CDR2 SYGVKD. The CDR3 totals 14 residues. Unmatched junction bases numbered 7, after V lost 10 bases and J lost 2 bases. The CDR3 DNA reads TGTGCCACATACTCGGGACAGGGGGCCTACGAGCAGTACTTC. As protein: CATYSGQGAYEQYF.

The genes are TRBV18 and TRBJ2-1; D possibly corresponds to TRBD2 (5 bases). V was cut by 6 bases and J by 0 bases, with 12 bases left in between. The CDR3 contains 15 residues. Germline values: CDR1 KGHSH, CDR2 LQKENI. CDR3 sequence: CASSPSGSSYNEQFF. DNA of the CDR3: TGTGCCAGCTCCCCATCGGGGTCCTCCTACAATGAGCAGTTCTTC.

V gene TRBV4-1 combines with J gene TRBJ2-2; the match to TRBD2 covers 7 bases. The CDR3 covers 17 residues. J gave up 4 bases and V 1 base, and 9 bases lay outside the gene matches. The germline V gene encodes CDR1 MGHRA and CDR2 YSYEKL. The CDR3 loop reads CASSQAHGTTLTGELFF. CDR3 nucleotides: TGCGCCAGCAGCCAAGCCCATGGGACTACACTCACCGGGGAGCTGTTTTTT.